The rows below give T cell receptor beta chains drawn from one sample of a study of human T cells and chemical hapten exposure. TCRdb redid the calling of the RACE reads with MiXCR, one entry per CDR3 protein. This table holds 350,000 to 400,000 distinct CDR3 sequences, 5% to 6.5% found once. Sequencing used whole blood, obtained in connection with sensitization to the hapten diphenylcyclopropenone (DPC). All receptors derive from a woman aged 45 to 65 with alopecia areata. Some clones in this sample may be carry-over from other donors' samples. Each CDR3 is given with its conserved first and last residue. The D gene is left open where the match is weak. Clone size is given for some rows only: seen once, a few or many times, or a class if the clone is expanded.

TRBJ2-7 few - TRBV20-1 TGCAGTGCTAAACAACGGGCGGAAATATACTGGAAGCAGTACTTC CSAKQRAEIYWKQYF
TRBJ1-4 few - TRBV28 TGTGCCAGCAGTTTAGGGGGCACCGCGGAAAAACTGTTTTTT CASSLGGTAEKLFF
TRBJ2-5 many TRBD1 TRBV5-4 TGTGCCAGCAGCTTTGACAAGACAGGGTCCGAGACCCAGTACTTC CASSFDKTGSETQYF
TRBJ2-1 many - TRBV10-3 TGTGCCATCAGCGGACAGAATGAGCAGTTCTTC CAISGQNEQFF
TRBJ1-3 few - TRBV20-1 TGCAGTGCTAGCAGGGGCTCTGGAAACACCATATATTTT CSASRGSGNTIYF
TRBJ1-5 - - TRBV12-3/TRBV12-4 TGTGCCAGCAGCCCCGCTCCTTATCAGCCCCAGCATTTT CASSPAPYQPQHF
TRBJ2-7 many TRBD1 TRBV7-9 TGTGCCAGCAGCCCCGGACAGGGCCCTGAGTACGAGCAGTACTTC CASSPGQGPEYEQYF
TRBJ2-1 many - TRBV18 TGTGCCAGCTCACCTTACAATGAGCAGTTCTTC CASSPYNEQFF
TRBJ2-3 many - TRBV7-2 TGTGCCAGCAGCCTCGGACACACAGATACGCAGTATTTT CASSLGHTDTQYF
TRBJ2-5 many TRBD2 TRBV7-2 TGTGCCAGCAGCTGGGGGACTAACTCGTACCAAGAGACCCAGTACTTC CASSWGTNSYQETQYF
TRBJ2-3 many TRBD2 TRBV20-1 TGCAGTGCTAGAGAATTACGGGGGGTCACAGATACGCAGTATTTT CSARELRGVTDTQYF
TRBJ2-5 many TRBD2 TRBV15 TGTGCCACCAGCCGCGCGGGAGAGAAGACCCAGTACTTC CATSRAGEKTQYF
TRBJ2-5 - TRBD2 TRBV20-1 TGCAGTGCTCCCCCCTTAGCGGGAGGAGAGACCCAGTACTTC CSAPPLAGGETQYF
TRBJ2-1 many TRBD2 TRBV7-2 TGTGCCAGCAGCTCCCAAGCGGGAGGGGCTGAGCAGTTCTTC CASSSQAGGAEQFF
TRBJ1-6 few TRBD1 TRBV5-6 TGTGCCAGCAGCACGGGACAGAATAATTCACCCCTCCACTTT CASSTGQNNSPLHF
TRBJ2-3 many TRBD2 TRBV20-1 TGCAGTGCTCCCCCAGCGGGAGCCACAGATACGCAGTATTTT CSAPPAGATDTQYF
TRBJ1-2 - - TRBV28 TGTGCCAGCAGTTTGGTTAGGACTGCCTCTAACTATGGCTACACCTTC CASSLVRTASNYGYTF
TRBJ2-7 few - TRBV20-1 TGCAGTGCTAGACGCGGGAACAGGTCCTACGAGCAGTACTTC CSARRGNRSYEQYF
TRBJ2-1 many TRBD2 TRBV20-1 TGCAGTGCTAGAGATCTCCTAGCGGGACCCCTTACCTACAATGAGCAGTTCTTC CSARDLLAGPLTYNEQFF
TRBJ1-2 few - TRBV24-1 TGTGCCACCAGTGAAGCGACAGGCTATGGCTACACCTTC CATSEATGYGYTF
TRBJ2-2 many TRBD2 TRBV20-1 TGCAGTGCTAGAGATAAGCGGGGTAACACCGGGGAGCTGTTTTTT CSARDKRGNTGELFF
TRBJ2-7 few TRBD1 TRBV3-1 TGTGCCAGCAGCCAAGGGACAGGGCCCTACGAGCAGTACTTC CASSQGTGPYEQYF
TRBJ2-1 many TRBD2 TRBV20-1 TGCAGTTTGCCGGGACTAGCGGGAGGGGTCTCCTACAATGAGCAGTTCTTC CSLPGLAGGVSYNEQFF
TRBJ1-5 - - TRBV3-1 TGTGCCAGCAGCCTAGGTGCCAGTAGCAATCAGCCCCAGCATTTT CASSLGASSNQPQHF
TRBJ1-1 many - TRBV7-9 TGTGCCAGCAGCTTAGTGGCAGGGAGGAGTAGGAACACTGAAGCTTTCTTT CASSLVAGRSRNTEAFF
TRBJ1-6 many - TRBV5-1 - CASILENIFSSPLHF
TRBJ2-7 many TRBD2 TRBV13 TGTGCCAGCAGCTCCGGGACTAGCGGTACCTACGAGCAGTACTTC CASSSGTSGTYEQYF
TRBJ2-3 few - TRBV20-1 TGCAGTGCTAGAGATTGGTGGGAGAGGGCAGATACGCAGTATTTT CSARDWWERADTQYF
TRBJ2-3 - - TRBV23-1 TGCGCCAGCAGTCATCCACAGGGTTCGAGCACAGATACGCAGTATTTT CASSHPQGSSTDTQYF
TRBJ2-3 many - TRBV20-1 TGCAGTGCTAGGATAGATTTCACAGATACGCAGTATTTT CSARIDFTDTQYF
TRBJ2-7 many TRBD1 TRBV10-3 TGTGCCATCAGTCGGGACAGGGGGTACGAGCAGTACTTC CAISRDRGYEQYF
TRBJ2-7 many - TRBV7-9 TGTGCCAGCAGCCGGCCGGGACTTCGCTACGAGCAGTACTTC CASSRPGLRYEQYF
TRBJ1-1 many - TRBV5-4 TGTGCCAGCAGCTGGCCCCGGGACGACACTGAAGCTTTCTTT CASSWPRDDTEAFF
TRBJ2-1 many TRBD2 TRBV7-2 TGTGCCAGCAGCTTACCGAGCGGGGGGGCGAATGAGCAGTTCTTC CASSLPSGGANEQFF
TRBJ2-1 many - TRBV9 TGTGCCAGCAGCGTATTCGGTGGGAATGTATACAATGAGCAGTTCTTC CASSVFGGNVYNEQFF
TRBJ2-3 many - TRBV29-1 TGCAGCGTTGCAGGGGTAGGCACAGATACGCAGTATTTT CSVAGVGTDTQYF
TRBJ2-4 many TRBD1 TRBV6-4 TGTGCCAGCAGCGCCGGGACAGGGGTCAAAAACATTCAGTACTTC CASSAGTGVKNIQYF
TRBJ2-3 - TRBD2 TRBV4-1 TGCGCCAGCGGGCCCTTGACTAGCGGGGGGTCCCTCTATTTT CASGPLTSGGSLYF
TRBJ2-3 many TRBD1 TRBV7-7 TGTGCCAGCAGCTTAGGGGACAGCCCCACAGATACGCAGTATTTT CASSLGDSPTDTQYF
TRBJ2-3 - TRBD2 TRBV12-3/TRBV12-4 TGTGCCAGCAGTTGGACGGGGGGGGGCACTATAGATACGCAGTATTTT CASSWTGGGTIDTQYF
TRBJ2-5 many - TRBV7-6 TGTGCCAGCAGCTTAGCCCCGCAAGAGACCCAGTACTTC CASSLAPQETQYF
TRBJ2-5 many - TRBV4-3 TGCGCCAGCAGCCAAGTGCTGGCCGGTGGCTCGGAGGAGACCCAGTACTTC CASSQVLAGGSEETQYF
TRBJ2-3 few TRBD2 TRBV2 TGTGCCAGCAGTGGAGCGCGGGGGGGCACAGATACGCAGTATTTT CASSGARGGTDTQYF
TRBJ2-1 many TRBD2 TRBV6-1 TGTGCCAGCAGTCCAACGGGACTAGCGGGGGGCCTAAATGAGCAGTTCTTC CASSPTGLAGGLNEQFF
TRBJ2-5 many - TRBV29-1 TGCAGCGTTCACGACGGGAAGACCCAGTACTTC CSVHDGKTQYF
TRBJ2-2 many - TRBV18 TGTGCCAGCTCACCACTAGAGGGGCGGACCGGGGAGCTGTTTTTT CASSPLEGRTGELFF